Sequencing of this T cell receptor beta chain was carried out in a study of blood T cell repertoires in COVID-19. As for the study in general: Acute-phase and convalescent COVID-19 samples originated in the United States, Italy and Spain. T cells, B-cell-depleted T cells, or PBMCs provided the cDNA or gDNA that served as material.

Trimming left V 8 bases short and J 7 bases short, with 23 bases between. The CDR3 has 15 residues. Germline V gene lookup returns CDR1 MNHEY and CDR2 SVGAGI. Clones were sequenced by immunoSEQ multiplex PCR, and TCRdb holds only the in-frame ones, with some missing. Among around 140,000 clones, roughly 82% were seen once, and the ten largest hold roughly 15%. The sequenced sample was peripheral blood. This chain connects TRBV6-5 to TRBJ1-2, with a possible D match to TRBD1 (6 bases). The origin of this receptor is a human donor with acute or convalescent COVID-19. The donor label of this sample is uncertain. The CDR3 is CASGDLGTSLFGYTF. CDR3 coding DNA: TGTGCCAGCGGAGACCTTGGGACAAGCCTTTTTGGCTACACCTTC.